This TCR beta chain is from a study of T cell responses to AZD1222 COVID-19 vaccine. Overall study results and limits: Donors, mostly white British, included more females; clonal diversity was possibly underestimated. Increased Spike-specific TCR breadth and depth were observed after two AZD1222 doses. Regions 160-218 and 743-854 held dominance among vaccine-associated CD4 TCRs, which spanned spike.

Assay: immunoSEQ multiplex PCR; the TCRdb copy retains only in-frame clones and omits some. The data contain under 200,000 clones, around 95% of them singletons. As concerns this clone: Antigen unknown.

This CDR3 spans 14 amino acids. Trimming cost V 0 bases and J 4 bases, with 10 bases left between them. Germline V gene lookup returns CDR1 SGHDT and CDR2 YYEEEE. This specimen was peripheral blood, taken on day 0 of AZD1222 vaccination. The TCR sequence derives from an adult in good health. V and J are TRBV5-6 and TRBJ1-2, with TRBD1 as a possible D gene (5 bases). This CDR3 reads CASSLGGAGYGYTF. In DNA, the CDR3 is TGTGCCAGCAGCTTGGGGGGCGCGGGCTATGGCTACACCTTC.